This entry concerns a single TCR beta chain. The antigen is not known. Every patient was untreated before thyroid surgery. The source of the sample is a study of metastatic and nonmetastatic thyroid tumors. The overall study: A comparison of repertoires was made across blood and tumor or nodule tissue from malignant and benign thyroid patients.

Points from the study as a whole: It was reportedly found that TCR beta diversity was significantly higher in malignant thyroid tumors than in benign nodules, a difference seen in both blood and tumor samples.

Authors' data handling: Clinicopathological groups of papillary thyroid cancer showed CDR3 differences that were used to build a distant-metastasis classifier. With MiXCR, TCRdb reprocessed the PCR reads. The V and J calls and clone size are TCRdb's, not the authors'. The table lists 30,000 to 35,000 clones, around 30% of them singletons. Germline CDR1 is LNHDA and CDR2 is SQIVND (reference sequence). There are 16 residues in the CDR3. Trimming stripped 9 bases from V and 0 bases from J, with 20 bases between. The chain employs TRBV19 and TRBJ1-1, with no clear D. Material: blood. This TCR derives from a female donor with papillary thyroid cancer or a benign thyroid nodule (not recorded which). Some clones in this sample may be carry-over from other donors' samples. The CDR3 DNA is TGTGCCAGCAAAATTATAGGGTGTACCATGAACACTGAAGCTTTCTTT. Translating it yields CASKIIGCTMNTEAFF.